A selection of T cell receptor beta chains follows, all from one sample in a study of blood T cells in healthy people across ages. TCRdb ran MiXCR on the 5' RACE reads and lists one entry per CDR3 protein. The data hold around 940,000 distinct CDR3 sequences, with approximately 50% observed a single time. The sample comprised blood. The receptors come from a woman aged 60-70 years in good health. The CDR3 runs from the conserved cysteine through the conserved F or W.

CDR3 protein	V gene	J gene
CASSYSRVGTYEQYF	TRBV6-2/TRBV6-3	NA
CASYPTDAVNTEAFF	TRBV7-9	TRBJ1-1
CASRRDAENNEQFF	TRBV5-1	TRBJ2-1
CASSEGTGTSVYYEQYF	TRBV6-1	TRBJ2-7
CASSPPGRVPYEQYF	TRBV28	NA
CASSSTGTSIYNEQFF	TRBV11-2	TRBJ2-1
CASSPRVSSYNEQYF	TRBV4-1	NA
CASSDHSGNTIYF	TRBV6-4	TRBJ1-3
CASSAGQLGQGLYEQYF	TRBV7-9	TRBJ2-7
CASSQVWANVLTF	TRBV4-1	TRBJ2-6
CASSLRVQGRADTQYF	TRBV7-9	TRBJ2-3
CASSQDRAGGKYEQYF	TRBV4-3	TRBJ2-7
CASSQTGYGYTF	TRBV7-2	TRBJ1-2
CSVEGGRRSSYNEQYF	TRBV29-1	NA
CASSFPQGRWEETQYF	TRBV5-5	TRBJ2-5
CASSLSGRVAFF	TRBV7-9	TRBJ1-1
CTSSLGPEGTQYF	TRBV7-9	TRBJ2-7
CASSLDSRPVTDTQYF	TRBV7-8	TRBJ2-3
CASSTGGNARYNEQYF	TRBV7-2	TRBJ2-5
CSAQRDRGLGDTQYF	TRBV20-1	TRBJ2-3
CSAREPLRETQYF	TRBV20-1	TRBJ2-5
CASSVAWGNEQFF	TRBV7-2	TRBJ2-1
CASSGTGGSEQYF	TRBV2	TRBJ2-7
CASRLGGTAGGYTF	TRBV6-6	TRBJ1-2
CASSLGWTEAFF	TRBV12-3/TRBV12-4	TRBJ1-1
CSVEDLGAPGNTIYF	TRBV29-1	TRBJ1-3
CASSRLGQGKSYEQYF	TRBV6-2/TRBV6-3	TRBJ2-7
CATSRGGGSGNEQFF	TRBV15	TRBJ2-1
CASSLQGTSGSNEQFF	TRBV12-3/TRBV12-4	TRBJ2-1
CSARRTGSSYEQYF	TRBV20-1	TRBJ2-7
CASSSTRDTGDAQYF	TRBV5-1	TRBJ2-3
CASSPANGGVYNEQFF	TRBV18	TRBJ2-1
CSVVSGFEQFF	TRBV29-1	TRBJ2-1
CASSLERSGGSSYEQYF	TRBV11-3	TRBJ2-7
CASSLIAGEETQYF	TRBV3-1	TRBJ2-5
CASRDGTSGRTDTQYF	TRBV2	TRBJ2-3
CASSLVLSGSSYNEQFF	TRBV7-2	TRBJ2-1
CASSLAGDSNQPQHF	TRBV12-3/TRBV12-4	TRBJ1-5
CASSLVRLAGGVETQYF	TRBV7-2	NA
CASSLDWGRETQYF	TRBV5-1	NA
CSVEDLGDRGSYEQYF	TRBV29-1	TRBJ2-7
CASSELESYKKKTGELFF	TRBV2	TRBJ2-2
CASRKVNNSPLHF	TRBV7-2	TRBJ1-6
CATSKRGGEGADYGYTF	TRBV15	TRBJ1-2
CASSLVLDQGVDQYF	TRBV7-9	TRBJ2-5
CAWNPGGTPTQYF	TRBV30	TRBJ2-3